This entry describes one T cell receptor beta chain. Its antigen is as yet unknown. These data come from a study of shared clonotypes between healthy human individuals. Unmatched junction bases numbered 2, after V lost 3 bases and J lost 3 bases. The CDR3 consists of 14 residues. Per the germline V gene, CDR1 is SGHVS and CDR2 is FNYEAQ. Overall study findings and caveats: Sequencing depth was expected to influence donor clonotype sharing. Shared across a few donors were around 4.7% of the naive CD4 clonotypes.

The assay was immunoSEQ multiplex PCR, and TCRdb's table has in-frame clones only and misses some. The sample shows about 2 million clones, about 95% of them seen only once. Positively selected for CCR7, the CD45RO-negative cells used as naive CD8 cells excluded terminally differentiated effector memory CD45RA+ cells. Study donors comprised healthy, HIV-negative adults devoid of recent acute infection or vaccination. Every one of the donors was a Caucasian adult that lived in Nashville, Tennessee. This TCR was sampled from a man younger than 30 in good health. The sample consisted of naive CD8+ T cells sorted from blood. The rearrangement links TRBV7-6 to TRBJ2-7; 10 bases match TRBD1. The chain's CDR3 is CASSFRTGGYEQYF. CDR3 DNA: TGTGCCAGCAGCTTCCGGACAGGGGGCTACGAGCAGTACTTC.